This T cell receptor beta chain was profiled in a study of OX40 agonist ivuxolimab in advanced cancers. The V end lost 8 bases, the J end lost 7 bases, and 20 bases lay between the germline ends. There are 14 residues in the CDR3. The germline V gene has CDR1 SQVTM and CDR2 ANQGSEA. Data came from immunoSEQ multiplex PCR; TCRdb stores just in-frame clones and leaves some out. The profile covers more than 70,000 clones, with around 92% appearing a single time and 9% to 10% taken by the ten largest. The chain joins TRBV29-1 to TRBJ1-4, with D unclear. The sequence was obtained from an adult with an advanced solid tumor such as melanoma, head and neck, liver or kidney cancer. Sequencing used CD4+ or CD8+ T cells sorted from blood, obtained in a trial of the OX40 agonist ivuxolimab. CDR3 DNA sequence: TGCAGCTCCCCTCCCCCAGGCGCGGGTGAAAAACTGTTTTTT. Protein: CSSPPPGAGEKLFF.